This passage covers 14 T cell receptor beta chains from one sample sequenced in a study of blood T cell repertoires in COVID-19. The table came from immunoSEQ multiplex PCR; TCRdb's copy has only in-frame clones and leaves some out. The sample has approximately 190,000 clones, 65% to 90% seen once. Sequenced sample: peripheral blood. The source of these receptors is a man older than 75 with acute or convalescent COVID-19.

This clone was counted a few times. The gene calls are TRBV7-9 and TRBJ2-1; 12 bases map to TRBD2. V lost 6 bases, J lost 2 bases, and 8 bases stayed unmatched. Germline V gene data show CDR1 as SEHNR and CDR2 as FQNEAQ (reference sequence). The CDR3 is 17 amino acids. The CDR3 here is CASSGPTSGRPYNEQFF. The CDR3 nucleotides are TGTGCCAGCAGTGGGCCGACTAGCGGGAGACCCTACAATGAGCAGTTCTTC.

This chain links TRBV12-5 with TRBJ2-2, with D unresolved. Trimming pared 2 bases from V and 5 bases from J, leaving 15 bases between. The CDR3 runs 16 residues. Germline CDR1 LGHNT, CDR2 FRNRAP. In DNA form, the CDR3 reads TGTGCTAGTGGTTTGCCTTTGAGCGAGATAACCGGGGAGCTGTTTTTT. Amino acid sequence: CASGLPLSEITGELFF.

CDR3 protein: CASSPRTGGMETQYF. In nucleotides, the CDR3 is TGTGCCAGCTCACCACGGACAGGGGGCATGGAGACCCAGTACTTC. The chain recombines TRBV18 with TRBJ2-5; 11 positions agree with TRBD1. Germline V CDR1 and CDR2: KGHSH, LQKENI. The CDR3 loop spans 15 amino acids. The junction had 3 bases not matched to a gene; V was cut back by 1 base and J by 5 bases.

This clone appeared once. The chain uses TRBV4-2 and TRBJ2-3, with 9 positions matching TRBD2. CDR1 and CDR2 from the germline V gene are LGHNA and YNFKEQ. With V trimmed by 0 bases and J by 5 bases, 3 bases remained unmatched. CDR3 length: 15 residues. CDR3 residues: CASSQDLAGRDTQYF. CDR3 DNA: TGTGCCAGCAGCCAAGATCTAGCGGGACGAGATACGCAGTATTTT.

The chain employs TRBV7-2 and TRBJ2-1, with 8 bases matching TRBD1. The CDR3 is made up of 17 amino acids. V shed 0 bases, J shed 4 bases, and the junction held 8 bases outside the gene matches. Germline CDR1 SGHTA, CDR2 FQGNSA. DNA of the CDR3: TGTGCCAGCAGCTTAGCTCCAGGGACAGGCCTATACAATGAGCAGTTCTTC. Protein product: CASSLAPGTGLYNEQFF.

The V call is TRBV19, the J call TRBJ2-7, with TRBD2 matching 11 bases. Trimming cost V 0 bases and J 6 bases; bases outside gene matches: 10. CDR1 is LNHDA, CDR2 SQIVND, per germline (reference sequence). The CDR3 has 17 residues. CDR3 DNA sequence: TGTGCCAGTAGTATAGAGGTTAGCGGGAGGGCCGAAACCGAGCAGTACGTC. It translates to CASSIEVSGRAETEQYV.

The rearrangement joins TRBV12-3 or TRBV12-4 to TRBJ2-7; weak D call: TRBD1 (6 bases). V was clipped by 1 base and J by 4 bases, with 8 bases between them. There are 13 residues in the CDR3. As DNA, the CDR3 is TGTGCCAGCAGTTTAGAACAGGGATACGAGCAGTACTTC. It specifies CASSLEQGYEQYF.

The chain uses TRBV11-3 and TRBJ2-3; 8 nucleotides agree with TRBD1. J was trimmed by 5 bases and V by 1 base; bases with no gene match: 8. The CDR3 sequence is 16 residues long. In germline, CDR1 is SGHNT, CDR2 YENEEA. CDR3 amino acids: CASSLGGQVPEDTQYF. The CDR3 bases are TGTGCCAGCAGCTTAGGGGGACAGGTACCCGAAGATACGCAGTATTTT. The variable domain in full, completed from reference TRBV11-3 and TRBJ2-3, reads EAGVVQSPRYKIIEKKQPVAFWCNPISGHNTLYWYLQNLGQGPELLIRYENEEAVDDSQLPKDRFSAERLKGVDSTLKIQPAELGDSAVYLCASSLGGQVPEDTQYFGPGTRLTVL.

The CDR3 nucleotides are TGTGCCAGCAGCCATCCAGTGGACGTCGGAGGTGGCTACACCTTC. Translating it yields CASSHPVDVGGGYTF. The chain combines TRBV7-9 with TRBJ1-2; unclear D gene. The length of the CDR3 is 15 residues. V was cut by 5 bases and J by 7 bases, with 20 bases left in between. CDR1 is SEHNR, CDR2 FQNEAQ, per germline (reference sequence).

This clone has a single count. The chain couples TRBV30 to TRBJ1-4; 7 nucleotides match TRBD1. Trimming at V came to 8 bases and at J to 8 bases, leaving 11 bases not matched to a gene. The germline CDR1 and CDR2 sequences are GTSNPN and SVGIG (reference sequence). This CDR3 region has 13 residues. CDR3 sequence: CAGTQQGLEKLFF. CDR3 DNA: TGTGCCGGGACTCAACAGGGGTTGGAAAAACTGTTTTTT.

The chain uses TRBV27 and TRBJ2-7; TRBD2 matches at 12 bases. J lost 1 base, V lost 6 bases, and 7 bases had no gene match. The CDR3 has 16 amino acids. Germline V gene lookup returns CDR1 MNHEY and CDR2 SMNVEV (reference sequence). The CDR3 is CASSPLAGGRSYEQYF. In nucleotides, the CDR3 is TGTGCCAGCAGCCCCCTAGCGGGAGGGAGGTCCTACGAGCAGTACTTC.

This clone appeared once. This chain connects TRBV6-5 to TRBJ1-1; the D gene is possibly TRBD1 (5 bases). The length of the CDR3 is 14 residues. V was pared by 6 bases and J by 5 bases, with 16 bases between. The germline V gene encodes CDR1 MNHEY and CDR2 SVGAGI. CDR3 loop: CASRPPGGGTEAFF. The CDR3 coding sequence is TGTGCCAGCAGGCCGCCGGGGGGGGGAACTGAAGCTTTCTTT.

J is TRBJ2-7 and V is TRBV19; the match to TRBD1 covers 7 bases. The CDR3 extends over 14 amino acids. Germline V gene lookup returns CDR1 LNHDA and CDR2 SQIVND (reference sequence). Germline trimming cut 5 bases from V and 2 bases from J; bases unmatched to any gene: 6. This CDR3 reads CASSQQGIPYEQYF. The CDR3 DNA is TGTGCCAGTAGTCAACAGGGGATCCCCTACGAGCAGTACTTC.

The chain is built from TRBV7-2 and TRBJ2-7, with D hard to call. Between the trimmed V and J ends, which lost 1 base and 1 base, there was a span of 8 bases. Per germline, CDR1 SGHTA and CDR2 FQGNSA. This CDR3 is built from 14 residues. The CDR3, as DNA: TGTGCCAGCAGCTTAGGCGCAGGATCCTACGAGCAGTACTTC. Translation gives CASSLGAGSYEQYF.